These 15 T cell receptor beta chains originate from one sample sequenced in a study of shared clonotypes between healthy human individuals (dated by TCRdb to the early 2020s). Libraries were made using the immunoSEQ multiplex PCR assay. Sourced from immuneACCESS, this table was stored by TCRdb with only in-frame sequences that have V and J called. A share of the clones is absent; for the studies checked, an unresolved V gene accounts for under half, and the remainder has no known explanation. This sample has some 2,000,000 clones in its table, and 85% to 95% of those were observed once. Jointly, the top ten make up 0.13% of the sample. Specimen: naive CD4+ T cells sorted from blood. The cell subset or site tag for this specimen amounts to: CD45RA+ positively selected. The receptors derive from a man between 18 and 35 years old in good health.

The chain has TRBV11-1 and TRBJ2-3, with a weak D call TRBD2 (6 bases). The V gene's germline CDR1 is SGHAT and CDR2 FQDESV (reference sequence). Trimming shortened V by 4 bases and J by 4 bases, and 15 bases separated the two germline ends. The CDR3 contains 15 residues. The CDR3 coding sequence is TGTGCCAGCAGCTCCCGGGACTTTAGGGCAGATACGCAGTATTTT. As protein: CASSSRDFRADTQYF.

The chain combines TRBV6-6 with TRBJ1-4; 7 bases are a match to TRBD1. V lost 9 bases to trimming and J lost 1 base; unmatched junction nucleotides: 5. Germline V gene lookup returns CDR1 MNHNY and CDR2 SVGAGI (reference sequence). CDR3 length equals 14 residues. CDR3 loop: CASANRGTNEKLFF. The CDR3 DNA reads as TGTGCCAGTGCTAACAGGGGAACTAATGAAAAACTGTTTTTT.

The chain joins TRBV5-1 to TRBJ2-3; unclear D gene. This CDR3 comprises 12 residues. V lost 4 bases and J lost 5, with 8 bases in between. The germline CDR1 and CDR2 sequences are SGHRS and YFSETQ. Here the CDR3 DNA reads TGCGCCAGCAGCGCAGCTGTAGATACGCAGTATTTT. Its translation: CASSAAVDTQYF.

This clone was observed a single time. The chain links TRBV28 to TRBJ2-7; 7 nucleotides line up with TRBD1. Losses at the gene ends were 7 bases for V and 8 bases for J; bases not matched to a gene: 11. The germline CDR1 and CDR2 sequences are MDHEN and SYDVKM. This CDR3 comprises 13 residues. The CDR3 DNA sequence: TGTGCCAGCACCGTTCCAACAGGGGATCAGCAGTACTTC. Translating it yields CASTVPTGDQQYF.

The DNA for the CDR3 is TGTGCCAGCAGCCCACGGGGGGCCAATTCACCCCTCCACTTT. The encoded protein is CASSPRGANSPLHF. J is TRBJ1-6 and V is TRBV7-8; maybe TRBD1 (6 bases). The CDR3 covers 14 residues. The germline V gene encodes CDR1 SGHVS and CDR2 FQNEAQ. Trimming took 5 bases from V and 7 from J, leaving 12 bases between them.

The rearrangement joins TRBV7-2 to TRBJ2-2, with no clear D. The CDR3 consists of 15 residues. Germline CDR1 reads SGHTA; CDR2 reads FQGNSA. Trimming pared 5 bases from V and 0 bases from J, leaving 10 bases between. The CDR3 protein is CASSRDAANTGELFF. The CDR3 coding sequence is TGTGCCAGCAGCCGAGACGCAGCGAACACCGGGGAGCTGTTTTTT. The full variable domain, its missing parts supplied by reference TRBV7-2 and TRBJ2-2, is GAGVSQSPSNKVTEKGKDVELRCDPISGHTALYWYRQSLGQGLEFLIYFQGNSAPDKSGLPSDRFSAERTGGSVSTLTIQRTQQEDSAVYLCASSRDAANTGELFFGEGSRLTVL.

V and J are TRBV6-5 and TRBJ1-2; possibly TRBD1 for D (5 bases). In germline, CDR1 is MNHEY, CDR2 SVGAGI. The CDR3 has 14 residues. Trimming shortened V by 2 bases and J by 7 bases, and 14 bases separated the two germline ends. The CDR3 DNA follows: TGTGCCAGCAGTTACGGCGGGACTATTAGTGGCTACACCTTC. It translates to CASSYGGTISGYTF.

This chain uses TRBV7-2 with TRBJ2-1, with a tentative D call TRBD2 (6 bases). The V gene lost 5 bases and the J gene lost 9 bases, with 14 bases spanning the gap. The CDR3 is 13 amino acids. Germline V gene sequence: CDR1 SGHTA, CDR2 FQGNSA. CDR3 region: CASSARPGGEQFF. CDR3 nucleotides: TGTGCCAGCAGCGCCCGCCCCGGGGGTGAGCAGTTCTTC.

As to this clone: The sample carries other DNA sequences with the same CDR3. V is TRBV5-1 and J is TRBJ1-2, with 9 positions matching TRBD1. This CDR3 spans 15 amino acids. Per the germline V gene, CDR1 is SGHRS and CDR2 is YFSETQ. The trim removed 0 bases at V and 1 base at J, leaving 1 base unmatched. CDR3 sequence: CASSLGGQGNYGYTF. For the CDR3, the DNA is TGCGCCAGCAGCTTGGGGGGACAGGGTAACTATGGCTACACCTTC.

This chain joins TRBV4-2 and TRBJ1-2, with D unclear. Trimming took off 0 bases at V and 13 bases at J, with 18 bases between the two ends. This CDR3 contains 14 residues. Germline CDR1 reads LGHNA; CDR2 reads YNFKEQ. CDR3 DNA sequence: TGTGCCAGCAGCCAAGAGAAAACAACCCTTCTCTTCACCTTC. Translation: CASSQEKTTLLFTF.

The chain carries TRBV10-3 and TRBJ1-1, with 8 nucleotides matching TRBD1. After removal of 6 bases from V and 4 bases from J, the junction contained 7 bases not matched to a gene. The germline gives CDR1 ENHRY, CDR2 SYGVKD. This CDR3 region has 14 residues. The CDR3 loop reads CAIRWGQEGTEAFF. The CDR3 DNA reads TGTGCCATCAGATGGGGACAGGAGGGCACTGAAGCTTTCTTT.

This rearrangement joins TRBV21-1 to TRBJ2-3; TRBD1 is the table's D call, not checked against the DNA. TRBV21-1 corresponds to a pseudogene. The CDR3 sequence is 17 residues long. In DNA form, the CDR3 reads TGTGCCAGCAGCGCAAAACAGGGGGCCTACCTCATAGATACGCAGTATTTT. Translated, it gives CASSAKQGAYLIDTQYF.

V is TRBV9 and J is TRBJ2-1, with 9 positions matching TRBD2. There are 18 residues in the CDR3. Trimming at V came to 0 bases and at J to 7 bases, leaving 14 bases not matched to a gene. Germline V CDR1 and CDR2: SGDLS, YYNGEE. In DNA form, the CDR3 reads TGTGCCAGCAGCGTAGAGATAATAGCGGGGGCCCCAGGGAATGAGCAGTTCTTC. Its translation: CASSVEIIAGAPGNEQFF.

V gene TRBV29-1 combines with J gene TRBJ2-7; D may be TRBD1 (6 bases). CDR3 length equals 19 residues. Germline CDR1 is SQVTM and CDR2 is ANQGSEA. Between the trimmed V and J ends, which lost 6 bases and 0 bases, there was a span of 30 bases. The DNA of the CDR3 is TGCAGCGTCCGACAGGTAGCGAGCTTCTCACTCTCGGGCTCCTACGAGCAGTACTTC. The encoded protein is CSVRQVASFSLSGSYEQYF.

This clone was observed a few times. V gene TRBV6-5 combines with J gene TRBJ2-5, with a weak D call TRBD2 (6 bases). CDR1 is MNHEY, CDR2 SVGAGI, per germline. The CDR3 consists of 15 residues. V shed 0 bases and J shed 11 bases, with 19 bases lying between them. The CDR3 protein is CASSYSRVTSGEQYF. The CDR3 DNA sequence: TGTGCCAGCAGTTACTCGAGGGTAACCTCGGGGGAGCAGTACTTC.